This T cell receptor beta chain was sequenced in a study of cytomegalovirus exposure and HLA in healthy donors. Measured with immunoSEQ multiplex PCR; TCRdb has only the in-frame clones, and not every one. The sample yields roughly 49,000 clones, about 94% seen once. This clone has only one observation. V was clipped by 6 bases and J by 5 bases; unmatched bases: 3. CDR3 length equals 13 residues. Germline CDR1 is MNHEY and CDR2 is SMNVEV (reference sequence). This TCR was recovered from a woman under 30 in good health and CMV-seropositive. The material sequenced was PBMCs. This chain links TRBV27 with TRBJ2-2; 7 bases match TRBD1. CDR3 nucleotide sequence: TGTGCCAGCAGCCGCAGGGGGACCGGGGAGCTGTTTTTT. Residues: CASSRRGTGELFF.